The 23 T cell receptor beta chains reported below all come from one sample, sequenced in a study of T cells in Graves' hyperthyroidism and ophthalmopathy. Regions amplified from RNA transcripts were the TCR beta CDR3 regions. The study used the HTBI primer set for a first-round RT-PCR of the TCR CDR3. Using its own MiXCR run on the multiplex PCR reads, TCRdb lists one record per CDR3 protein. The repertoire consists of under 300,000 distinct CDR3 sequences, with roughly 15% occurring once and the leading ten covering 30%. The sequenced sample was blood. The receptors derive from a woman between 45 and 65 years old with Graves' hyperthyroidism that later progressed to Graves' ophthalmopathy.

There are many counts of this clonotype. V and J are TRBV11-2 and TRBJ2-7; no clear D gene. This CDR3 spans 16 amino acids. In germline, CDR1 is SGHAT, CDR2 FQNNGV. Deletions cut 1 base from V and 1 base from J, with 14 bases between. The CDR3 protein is CASSLVYSSMSYEQYF. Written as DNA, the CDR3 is TGTGCCAGCAGCTTAGTATACAGCTCCATGTCCTACGAGCAGTACTTC. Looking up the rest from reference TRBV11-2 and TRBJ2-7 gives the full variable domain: EAGVAQSPRYKIIEKRQSVAFWCNPISGHATLYWYQQILGQGPKLLIQFQNNGVVDDSQLPKDRFSAERLKGVDSTLKIQPAKLEDSAVYLCASSLVYSSMSYEQYFGPGTRLTVT.

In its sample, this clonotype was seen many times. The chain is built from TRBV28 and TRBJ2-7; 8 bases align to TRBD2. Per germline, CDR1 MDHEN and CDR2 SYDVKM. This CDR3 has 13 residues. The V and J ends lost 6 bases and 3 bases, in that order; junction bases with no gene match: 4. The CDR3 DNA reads TGTGCCAGCAGCCTAACTAGCGGCTACGAGCAGTACTTC. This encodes CASSLTSGYEQYF.

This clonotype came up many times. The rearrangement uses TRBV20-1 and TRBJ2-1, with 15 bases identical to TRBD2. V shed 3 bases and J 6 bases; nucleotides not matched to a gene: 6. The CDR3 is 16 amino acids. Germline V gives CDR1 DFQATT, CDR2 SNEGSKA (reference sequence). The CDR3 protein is CSARGTSGRPLNEQFF. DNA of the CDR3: TGCAGTGCTAGGGGGACTAGCGGGAGGCCCCTCAATGAGCAGTTCTTC.

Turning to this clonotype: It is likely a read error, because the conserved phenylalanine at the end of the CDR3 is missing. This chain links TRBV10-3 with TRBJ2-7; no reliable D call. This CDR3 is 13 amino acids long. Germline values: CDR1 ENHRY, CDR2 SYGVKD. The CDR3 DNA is TGTGCCATCAGCGAGTCTCAGATATACGAGCAGTACCTC. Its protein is CAISESQIYEQYL.

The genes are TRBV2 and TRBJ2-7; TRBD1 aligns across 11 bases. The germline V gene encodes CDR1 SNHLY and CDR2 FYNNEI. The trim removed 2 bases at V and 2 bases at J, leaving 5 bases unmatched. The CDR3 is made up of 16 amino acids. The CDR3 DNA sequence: TGTGCCAGCAGTGAAATAGCGGGACAGGGGGCCTACGAGCAGTACTTC. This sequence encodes CASSEIAGQGAYEQYF.

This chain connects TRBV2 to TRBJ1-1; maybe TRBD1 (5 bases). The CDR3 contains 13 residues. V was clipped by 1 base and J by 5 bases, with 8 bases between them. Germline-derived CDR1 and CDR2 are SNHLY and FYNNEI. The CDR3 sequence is CASSEGRATEAFF. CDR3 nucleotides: TGTGCCAGCAGTGAAGGCAGGGCGACTGAAGCTTTCTTT.

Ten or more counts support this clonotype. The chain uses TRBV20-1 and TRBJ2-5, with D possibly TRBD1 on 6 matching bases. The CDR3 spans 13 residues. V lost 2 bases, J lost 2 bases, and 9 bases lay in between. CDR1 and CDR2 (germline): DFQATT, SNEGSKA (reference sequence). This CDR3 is CSARLQGQETQYF. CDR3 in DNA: TGCAGTGCTAGACTTCAGGGGCAAGAGACCCAGTACTTC.

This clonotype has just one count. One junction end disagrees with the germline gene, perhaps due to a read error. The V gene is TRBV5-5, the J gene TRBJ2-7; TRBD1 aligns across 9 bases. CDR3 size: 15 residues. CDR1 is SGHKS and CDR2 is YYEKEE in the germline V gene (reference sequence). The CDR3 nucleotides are TGCGCCAGCAGCACTGCCGGGACAGGGTACTACGAGCAGTACTTC. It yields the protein CASSTAGTGYYEQYF.

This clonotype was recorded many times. CDR3 sequence (DNA): TGTGCCAGCAGCTCGGTCTATAGCACTGAAGCTTTCTTT. Translation gives CASSSVYSTEAFF. The J gene is TRBJ1-1, the V gene TRBV11-2; D gene uncertain. This CDR3 spans 13 amino acids. The germline V and J ends were trimmed by 4 bases and 4 bases, with 10 bases remaining between them. Germline assignment: CDR1 SGHAT and CDR2 FQNNGV.

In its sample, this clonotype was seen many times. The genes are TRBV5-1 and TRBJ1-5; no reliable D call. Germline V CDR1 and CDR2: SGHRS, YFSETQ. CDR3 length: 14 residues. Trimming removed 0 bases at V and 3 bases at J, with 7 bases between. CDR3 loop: CASSLDGPNQPQHF. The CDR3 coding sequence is TGCGCCAGCAGCTTGGACGGCCCCAATCAGCCCCAGCATTTT.

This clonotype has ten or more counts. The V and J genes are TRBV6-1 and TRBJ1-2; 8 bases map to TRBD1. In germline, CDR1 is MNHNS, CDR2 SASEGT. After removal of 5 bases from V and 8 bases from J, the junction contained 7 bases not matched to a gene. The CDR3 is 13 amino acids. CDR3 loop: CASSLQGGGGYTF. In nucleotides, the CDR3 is TGTGCCAGCAGTTTACAGGGGGGAGGGGGCTACACCTTC.

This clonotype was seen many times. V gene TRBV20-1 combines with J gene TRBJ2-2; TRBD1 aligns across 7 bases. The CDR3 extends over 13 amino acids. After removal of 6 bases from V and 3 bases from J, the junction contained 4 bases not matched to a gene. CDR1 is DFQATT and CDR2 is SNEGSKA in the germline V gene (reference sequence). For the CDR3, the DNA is TGCAGTGCGTGGGACAGTTACACCGGGGAGCTGTTTTTT. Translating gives CSAWDSYTGELFF.

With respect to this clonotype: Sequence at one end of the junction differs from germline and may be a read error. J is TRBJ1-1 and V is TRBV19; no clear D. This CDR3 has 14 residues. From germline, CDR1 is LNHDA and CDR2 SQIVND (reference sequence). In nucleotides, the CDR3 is TGTGCCAGTAGCAAATCGGGGTTGAATACTGAAGCTTTCTTT. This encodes CASSKSGLNTEAFF.

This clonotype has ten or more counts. CDR3 region: CATQPGPAYGYTF. In nucleotides, the CDR3 is TGTGCCACTCAACCGGGCCCGGCCTATGGCTACACCTTC. V usage is TRBV19 and J usage is TRBJ1-2; D unresolved. There are 13 residues in the CDR3. Deletions cut 10 bases from V and 4 bases from J, with 16 bases between. Germline V gene sequence: CDR1 LNHDA, CDR2 SQIVND (reference sequence).

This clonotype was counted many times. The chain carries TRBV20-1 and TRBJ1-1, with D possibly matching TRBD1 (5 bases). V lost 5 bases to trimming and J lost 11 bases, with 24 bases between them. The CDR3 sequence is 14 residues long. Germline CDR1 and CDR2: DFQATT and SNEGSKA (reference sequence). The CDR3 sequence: CSAFRDAPPSGAFF. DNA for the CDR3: TGCAGTGCTTTCCGGGACGCACCCCCATCGGGCGCTTTCTTT.

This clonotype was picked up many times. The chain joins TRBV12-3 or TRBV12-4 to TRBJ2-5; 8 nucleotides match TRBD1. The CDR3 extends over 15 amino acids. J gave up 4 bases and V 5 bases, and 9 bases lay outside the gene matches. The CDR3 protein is CASSDHGQGAETQYF. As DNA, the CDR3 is TGTGCCAGCAGTGATCATGGACAGGGAGCAGAGACCCAGTACTTC.

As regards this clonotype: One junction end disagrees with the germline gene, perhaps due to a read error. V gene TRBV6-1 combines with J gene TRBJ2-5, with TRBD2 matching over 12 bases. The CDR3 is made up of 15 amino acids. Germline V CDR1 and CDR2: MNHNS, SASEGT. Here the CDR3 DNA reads TGCGCCAGCAGCGACGGGACTAGCGGGTTGGAGACCCAGTACTTC. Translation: CASSDGTSGLETQYF.

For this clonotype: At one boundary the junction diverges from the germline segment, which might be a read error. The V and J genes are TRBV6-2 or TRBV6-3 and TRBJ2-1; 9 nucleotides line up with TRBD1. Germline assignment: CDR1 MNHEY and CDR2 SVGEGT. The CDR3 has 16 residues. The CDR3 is CASSYGLTGGRNEQSF. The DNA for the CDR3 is TGTGCCAGCAGTTACGGCTTAACAGGGGGCCGGAATGAGCAGTCCTTC.

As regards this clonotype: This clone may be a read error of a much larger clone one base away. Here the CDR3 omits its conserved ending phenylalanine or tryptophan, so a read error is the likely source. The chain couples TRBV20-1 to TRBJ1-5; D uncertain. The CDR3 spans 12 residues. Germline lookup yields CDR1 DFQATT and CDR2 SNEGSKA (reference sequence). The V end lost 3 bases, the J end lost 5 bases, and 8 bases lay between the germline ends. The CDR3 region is CSARRADQPQHS. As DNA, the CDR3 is TGCAGTGCTAGGAGGGCGGATCAGCCCCAGCATTCT.

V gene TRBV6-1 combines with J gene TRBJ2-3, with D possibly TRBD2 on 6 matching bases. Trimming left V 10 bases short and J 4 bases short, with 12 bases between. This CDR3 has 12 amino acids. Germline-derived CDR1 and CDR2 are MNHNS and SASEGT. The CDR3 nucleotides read TGTGCCACCCGGAGGGAAGCAGATACGCAGTATTTT. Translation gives CATRREADTQYF.

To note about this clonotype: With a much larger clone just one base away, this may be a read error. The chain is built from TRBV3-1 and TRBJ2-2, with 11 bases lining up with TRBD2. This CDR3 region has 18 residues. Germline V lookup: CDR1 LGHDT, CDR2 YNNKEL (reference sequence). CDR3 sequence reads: CASSRPGLAVINTGEPFF. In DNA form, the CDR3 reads TGTGCCAGCAGCCGCCCGGGACTAGCGGTGATCAACACCGGGGAGCCGTTTTTT.

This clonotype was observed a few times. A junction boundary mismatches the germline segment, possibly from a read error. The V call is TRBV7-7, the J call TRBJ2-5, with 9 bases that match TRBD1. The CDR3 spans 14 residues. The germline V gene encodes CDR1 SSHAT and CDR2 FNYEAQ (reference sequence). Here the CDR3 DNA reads TGTGCTAGCAGCTTAGGGACAGGGCAAGAGACCCAGTACTTC. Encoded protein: CASSLGTGQETQYF. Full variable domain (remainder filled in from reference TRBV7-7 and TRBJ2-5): GAGVSQSPRYKVTKRGQDVTLRCDPISSHATLYWYQQALGQGPEFLTYFNYEAQPDKSGLPSDRFSAERPEGSISTLTIQRTEQRDSAMYRCASSLGTGQETQYFGPGTRLLVL.

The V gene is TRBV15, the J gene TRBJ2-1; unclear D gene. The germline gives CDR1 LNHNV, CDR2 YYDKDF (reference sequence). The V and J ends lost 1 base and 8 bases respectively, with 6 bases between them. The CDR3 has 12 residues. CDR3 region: CATSRVAHEQFF. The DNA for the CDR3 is TGTGCCACCAGCAGAGTCGCCCATGAGCAGTTCTTC.